The 10 T cell receptor beta chains below come from one sample, sequenced in a study of lymphopenia after photon versus proton radiotherapy. TCRdb's copy holds only in-frame clones and misses some; the assay was immunoSEQ multiplex PCR. This table holds tens of thousands of clones, less than 85% found once. The sample was peripheral blood, taken from a patient treated with proton-based radiotherapy. Receptors originate from a man in his sixties with pancreatic cancer.

This clone was seen a handful of times. The J gene is TRBJ1-2, the V gene TRBV9; TRBD1 matches at 7 bases. CDR1 is SGDLS and CDR2 is YYNGEE in the germline V gene. The V segment lost 10 bases and the J segment 2 bases; nucleotides outside the gene matches: 8. The CDR3 has 13 amino acids. The CDR3 DNA reads TGTGCCTCCAACAGGGGTCTAAACTATGGCTACACCTTC. This sequence encodes CASNRGLNYGYTF.

The chain recombines TRBV6-1 with TRBJ2-7, with D hard to call. With 5 bases removed from V and 0 bases from J, the gap between germline ends came to 14 bases. CDR3 length: 15 residues. Germline values: CDR1 MNHNS, CDR2 SASEGT. The CDR3 DNA reads TGTGCCAGCAGTCTCCTTCAGTTCAGCTCCTACGAGCAGTACTTC. Protein sequence: CASSLLQFSSYEQYF.

J is TRBJ2-3 and V is TRBV4-2, with TRBD2 matching over 15 bases. The CDR3 contains 17 residues. The trim removed 1 base at V and 5 bases at J, leaving 4 bases unmatched. Germline CDR1 LGHNA, CDR2 YNFKEQ. The CDR3 sequence is CASSQVPGLAGGDTQYF. DNA of the CDR3: TGTGCCAGCAGCCAAGTCCCGGGACTAGCGGGAGGAGATACGCAGTATTTT.

The chain couples TRBV2 to TRBJ2-7, with 7 bases identical to TRBD2. The CDR3 has 15 amino acids. J was trimmed by 2 bases and V by 2 bases; bases with no gene match: 6. Per germline, CDR1 SNHLY and CDR2 FYNNEI. The CDR3 bases are TGTGCCAGCAGTGAATTAGGCCTAGCGGCCTACGAGCAGTACTTC. Residues: CASSELGLAAYEQYF.

The chain has TRBV6-1 and TRBJ2-1, with 11 nucleotides matching TRBD1. V was pared by 4 bases and J by 7 bases, with 6 bases of the junction left unmatched. Germline V gene data show CDR1 as MNHNS and CDR2 as SASEGT. The CDR3 runs to 15 residues. The CDR3 loop reads CASSVGGQGANEQFF. Here the CDR3 DNA reads TGTGCCAGCAGTGTAGGTGGACAGGGGGCGAATGAGCAGTTCTTC.

This clone has just a few counts. This sequence joins TRBV6-1 and TRBJ1-2; TRBD1 is a possible D gene (5 bases). Germline loops: CDR1 MNHNS, CDR2 SASEGT. This CDR3 is 14 amino acids long. Trimming stripped 3 bases from V and 6 bases from J, with 14 bases between. The CDR3 protein is CASSESGGPNGYTF. CDR3 DNA sequence: TGTGCCAGCAGTGAGTCGGGGGGACCGAATGGCTACACCTTC.

The chain is built from TRBV2 and TRBJ2-1; 7 bases are shared with TRBD1. V was pared by 6 bases and J by 6 bases, with 8 bases of the junction left unmatched. CDR3 length: 14 amino acids. Germline CDR1 and CDR2: SNHLY and FYNNEI. The CDR3 coding sequence is TGTGCCAGCAGCGCCGGACAGGCGAGCAATGAGCAGTTCTTC. It encodes CASSAGQASNEQFF.

The chain recombines TRBV29-1 with TRBJ1-4; D perhaps matches TRBD1 (6 bases). This CDR3 is 12 amino acids long. Trimming pared 7 bases from V and 8 bases from J, leaving 14 bases between. The germline V gene has CDR1 SQVTM and CDR2 ANQGSEA. The CDR3 DNA is TGCAGCGCTACAGGGTCCGGGGAAAAACTGTTTTTT. It encodes CSATGSGEKLFF.

J is TRBJ2-1 and V is TRBV19; maybe TRBD2 (6 bases). The CDR3 is 16 amino acids. Germline assignment: CDR1 LNHDA and CDR2 SQIVND (reference sequence). V was trimmed by 4 bases and J by 3 bases, leaving 16 bases between them. The CDR3 coding sequence is TGTGCCAGTAGTAACCCACTAGCCACCTTCTACAATGAGCAGTTCTTC. Translation: CASSNPLATFYNEQFF.

The table lists this clone with a few counts. The genes are TRBV7-6 and TRBJ1-6; the D is unclear. Trimming took 1 base from V and 7 from J, leaving 5 bases between them. The CDR3 is 13 amino acids. CDR1 and CDR2 from the germline V gene are SGHVS and FNYEAQ. CDR3 loop: CASSLEENSPLHF. Written as DNA, the CDR3 is TGTGCCAGCAGCTTAGAGGAGAATTCACCCCTCCACTTT.